This TCR beta chain is drawn from a study of T cell responses to AZD1222 COVID-19 vaccine. Libraries were prepared by immunoSEQ multiplex PCR; TCRdb keeps only in-frame clonotypes and omits some of them. The sample has under 120,000 clones, around 94% seen once. Study-level results: Most donors were white British, females outnumbered males, and clonal diversity was possibly underestimated.

This CDR3 has 14 residues. Germline CDR1 SEHNR, CDR2 FQNEAQ (reference sequence). V lost 1 base and J lost 6, with 10 bases in between. As to this clone: What it binds is not known.

This chain connects TRBV7-9 to TRBJ1-5, with a tentative D call TRBD1 (5 bases). The sequence came from an adult in good health. The material sequenced was peripheral blood, taken on day 0 of AZD1222 vaccination. The CDR3 DNA reads TGTGCCAGCAGCTTAGGCGGGGACGTTCAGCCCCAGCATTTT. As protein: CASSLGGDVQPQHF.